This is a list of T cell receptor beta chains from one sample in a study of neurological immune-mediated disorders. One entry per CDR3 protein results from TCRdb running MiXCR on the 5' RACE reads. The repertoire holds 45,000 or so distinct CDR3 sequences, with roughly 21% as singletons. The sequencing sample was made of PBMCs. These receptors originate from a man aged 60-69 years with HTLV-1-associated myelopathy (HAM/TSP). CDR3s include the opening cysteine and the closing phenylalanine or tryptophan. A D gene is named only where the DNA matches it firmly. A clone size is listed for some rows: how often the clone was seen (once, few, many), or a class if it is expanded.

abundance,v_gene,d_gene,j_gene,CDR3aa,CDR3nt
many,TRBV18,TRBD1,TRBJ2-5,CASSPGTGGQETQYF,TGTGCCAGCTCACCCGGGACAGGAGGGCAAGAGACCCAGTACTTC
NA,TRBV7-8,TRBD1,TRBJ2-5,CASSLGDSLETQYF,TGTGCCAGCAGCTTAGGGGACAGCTTAGAGACCCAGTACTTC
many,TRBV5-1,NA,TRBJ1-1,CASSLGTVGPGTEAFF,NA
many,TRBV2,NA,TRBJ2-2,CASSETGDTGELFF,TGTGCCAGCAGTGAAACGGGGGACACCGGGGAGCTGTTTTTT
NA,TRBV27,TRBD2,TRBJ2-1,CASSLRLAGSYNEQFF,TGTGCCAGCAGTCTGCGACTAGCGGGTTCCTACAATGAGCAGTTCTTC
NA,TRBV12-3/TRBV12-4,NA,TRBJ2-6,CASSRDNGSGANVLTF,TGTGCCAGCAGTCGGGACAACGGCTCAGGGGCCAACGTCCTGACTTTC
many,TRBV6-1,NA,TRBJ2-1,CASSGFHNEQFF,TGTGCCAGCAGTGGGTTTCACAATGAGCAGTTCTTC
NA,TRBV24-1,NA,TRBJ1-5,CATMGQPQHF,TGTGCCACCATGGGTCAGCCCCAGCATTTT
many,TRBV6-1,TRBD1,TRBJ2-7,CASRDRRYEQYF,TGTGCCAGCAGGGACAGGCGCTACGAGCAGTACTTC
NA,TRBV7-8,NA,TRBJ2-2,CANSLGIAGSASNTGELFF,TGTGCCAACAGCTTAGGAATTGCAGGGAGTGCTTCGAACACCGGGGAGCTGTTTTTT
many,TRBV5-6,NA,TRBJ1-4,CASSLWQGREKLFF,TGTGCCAGCAGCTTGTGGCAGGGCAGGGAAAAACTGTTTTTT
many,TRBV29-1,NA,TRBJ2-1,CSVEGTGQNEQFF,TGCAGCGTTGAGGGGACTGGCCAGAATGAGCAGTTCTTC
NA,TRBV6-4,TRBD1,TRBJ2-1,CASSELGGREQFF,TGTGCCAGCAGTGAACTAGGGGGCAGGGAGCAGTTCTTC
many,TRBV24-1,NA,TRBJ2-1,CATSADWPEGREQFF,TGTGCCACCAGTGCTGATTGGCCGGAGGGGAGGGAGCAGTTCTTC
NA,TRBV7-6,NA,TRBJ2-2,CASSLSRTTGELFF,TGTGCCAGCAGCTTAAGTCGGACGACCGGGGAGCTGTTTTTT
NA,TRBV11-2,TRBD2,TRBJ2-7,CASSLWTSGEYEQYF,TGTGCCAGCAGCTTGTGGACTAGCGGAGAGTACGAGCAGTACTTC
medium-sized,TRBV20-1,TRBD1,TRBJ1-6,CSARDYSVQGIGSPLHF,TGCAGTGCTAGAGACTACTCCGTACAGGGGATTGGTTCACCCCTCCACTTT
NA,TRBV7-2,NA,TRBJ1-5,CASGGSNQPQHF,TGTGCCAGCGGGGGAAGCAATCAGCCCCAGCATTTT
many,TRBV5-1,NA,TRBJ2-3,CASSWASGRDTQYF,TGCGCCAGCAGCTGGGCCAGTGGCAGAGATACGCAGTATTTT
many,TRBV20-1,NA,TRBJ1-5,CSAEGGWAVGSNQPQHF,TGCAGTGCTGAAGGGGGGTGGGCAGTGGGAAGCAATCAGCCCCAGCATTTT
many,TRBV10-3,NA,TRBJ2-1,CAISTGSPHNEQFF,TGTGCCATCAGTACAGGGTCCCCCCACAATGAGCAGTTCTTC
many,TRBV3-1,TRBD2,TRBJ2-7,CASSQGSQRGIYEQYF,TGTGCCAGCAGCCAAGGAAGTCAGCGGGGGATCTACGAGCAGTACTTC
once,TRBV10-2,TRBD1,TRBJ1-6,CASSVLSPGQYNSPLHF,TGCGCCAGCAGTGTCCTCAGCCCGGGACAGTATAATTCACCCCTCCACTTT
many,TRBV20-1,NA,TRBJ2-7,CSASYDYEQYF,TGCAGTGCTAGTTACGACTACGAGCAGTACTTC
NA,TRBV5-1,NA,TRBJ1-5,CASSQGTGVNKPQHF,TGCGCCAGCAGCCAAGGGACGGGGGTCAATAAGCCCCAGCATTTT
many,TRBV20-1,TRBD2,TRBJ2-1,CSARDTGLAYNYNEQFF,TGCAGTGCTAGGGATACGGGACTAGCATATAACTACAATGAGCAGTTCTTC
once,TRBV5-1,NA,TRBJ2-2,CASSLRDDTGELFF,TGCGCCAGCAGCTTGCGGGATGACACCGGGGAGCTGTTTTTT
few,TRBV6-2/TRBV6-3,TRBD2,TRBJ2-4,CASSSGTSAGF,TGTGCCAGCAGTTCCGGGACTAGCGCGGGCTTC
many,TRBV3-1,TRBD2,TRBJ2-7,CASSPDGGAGEQYF,TGTGCCAGCAGCCCAGACGGGGGGGCGGGGGAGCAGTACTTC
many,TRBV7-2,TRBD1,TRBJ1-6,CASSLVGQGSYNSPLHF,TGTGCCAGCAGCTTAGTGGGACAGGGAAGTTATAATTCACCCCTCCACTTT
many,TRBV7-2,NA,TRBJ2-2,CASSLQENTGELFF,TGTGCCAGCAGCTTACAGGAGAACACCGGGGAGCTGTTTTTT
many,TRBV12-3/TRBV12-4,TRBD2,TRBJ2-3,CASSWTSGTDTQYF,TGTGCCAGCAGTTGGACTAGCGGGACAGATACGCAGTATTTT
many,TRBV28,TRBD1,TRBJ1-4,CASSTPGQGPKVKEKLFF,TGTGCCAGCAGTACCCCGGGACAGGGGCCGAAAGTAAAGGAAAAACTGTTTTTT
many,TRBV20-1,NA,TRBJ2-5,CSASRGQETQYF,TGCAGTGCTAGCAGGGGCCAAGAGACCCAGTACTTC
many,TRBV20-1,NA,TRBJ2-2,CSASMGAPGELFF,TGCAGTGCTAGTATGGGGGCTCCCGGGGAGCTGTTTTTT
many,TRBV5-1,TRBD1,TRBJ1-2,CASSFTGEYGYTF,TGCGCCAGCAGCTTCACAGGGGAGTATGGCTACACCTTC
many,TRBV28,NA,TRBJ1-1,CASSLTWREAFF,TGTGCCAGCAGTTTGACGTGGAGGGAAGCTTTCTTT
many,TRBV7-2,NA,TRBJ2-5,CASSLGWGPITQETQYF,TGTGCCAGCAGCTTAGGGTGGGGGCCAATTACCCAAGAGACCCAGTACTTC
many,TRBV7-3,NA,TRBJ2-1,CASSSGAEDEQFF,TGTGCCAGCAGCTCGGGGGCGGAGGATGAGCAGTTCTTC
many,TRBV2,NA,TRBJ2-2,CATRDDTGELFF,TGTGCCACTCGGGACGACACCGGGGAGCTGTTTTTT
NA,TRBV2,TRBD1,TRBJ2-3,CASSEHGQGATDTQYF,TGTGCCAGCAGTGAACACGGACAGGGCGCCACAGATACGCAGTATTTT
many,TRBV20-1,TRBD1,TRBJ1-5,CSARDHGQGGQPQHF,TGCAGTGCTAGAGATCATGGACAGGGTGGGCAGCCCCAGCATTTT